These 29 T cell receptor beta chains came from one sample sequenced in a study of blood T cell repertoires in COVID-19. Assay: immunoSEQ multiplex PCR; the TCRdb copy retains only in-frame clones and omits some. The repertoire has about 170,000 clones, approximately 84% of them found once; the top ten carry around 7.7%. The specimen sequenced was peripheral blood. The source of these receptors is a man aged 35 to 55 who had recovered from COVID-19.

The CDR3 sequence: CARGLKDSTEAFF. For the CDR3, the DNA is TGTGCCAGGGGGTTAAAGGACTCCACTGAAGCTTTCTTT. The V and J genes are TRBV6-5 and TRBJ1-1; no reliable D call. This CDR3 contains 13 residues. The germline V gene has CDR1 MNHEY and CDR2 SVGAGI. Trimming took off 9 bases at V and 4 bases at J, with 15 bases between the two ends.

The genes are TRBV10-3 and TRBJ1-2; 11 nucleotides line up with TRBD1. Germline CDR1 and CDR2: ENHRY and SYGVKD. The CDR3 is 15 amino acids. J lost 5 bases, V lost 11 bases, and 13 bases had no gene match. DNA of the CDR3: TGTGCCGTTGGACAGGGGGCCCTCGAAGGATATGGCTACACCTTC. Translating gives CAVGQGALEGYGYTF.

V usage is TRBV28 and J usage is TRBJ2-7; possible D gene TRBD1, 7 bases. The germline gives CDR1 MDHEN, CDR2 SYDVKM. Trimming left V 3 bases short and J 6 bases short, with 15 bases between. The CDR3 has 14 residues. The CDR3 sequence is CASSFQGGVFEQYF. The CDR3 DNA sequence: TGTGCCAGCAGTTTTCAGGGGGGAGTTTTCGAGCAGTACTTC. Combining the CDR3 with reference TRBV28 and TRBJ2-7 gives the whole variable domain DVKVTQSSRYLVKRTGEKVFLECVQDMDHENMFWYRQDPGLGLRLIYFSYDVKMKEKGDIPEGYSVSREKKERFSLILESASTNQTSMYLCASSFQGGVFEQYFGPGTRLTVT.

This sequence joins TRBV7-8 and TRBJ2-1; TRBD2 matches at 13 bases. Germline V gene data show CDR1 as SGHVS and CDR2 as FQNEAQ. There are 16 residues in the CDR3. Trimming took 4 bases from V and 8 from J; bases not matched to a gene: 8. CDR3 nucleotide sequence: TGTGCCAGCAGCTCGCGACTAGCGGGAGGAGGCGATGAGCAGTTCTTC. It is translated as CASSSRLAGGGDEQFF.

The chain is built from TRBV10-3 and TRBJ2-3; TRBD2 aligns across 7 bases. Per the germline V gene, CDR1 is ENHRY and CDR2 is SYGVKD. This CDR3 is built from 15 residues. V gave up 7 bases and J gave up 3 bases; unmatched junction bases: 10. The CDR3 DNA is TGTGCCATCACCAAAAGCGGGGTAGGGACAGATACGCAGTATTTT. Protein product: CAITKSGVGTDTQYF.

The CDR3 spells CASSYRQGRNEKLFF. Written as DNA, the CDR3 is TGTGCCAGCAGTTACCGACAGGGAAGAAATGAAAAACTGTTTTTT. The rearrangement joins TRBV6-5 to TRBJ1-4; TRBD1 aligns across 7 bases. V dropped 2 bases and J dropped 5; count of bases not matched to a gene: 5. This CDR3 is built from 15 residues. Germline V gene lookup returns CDR1 MNHEY and CDR2 SVGAGI.

The V gene is TRBV30, the J gene TRBJ2-3; D is perhaps TRBD1 (5 bases). Germline V gene lookup returns CDR1 GTSNPN and CDR2 SVGIG (reference sequence). CDR3 length: 14 residues. Between the trimmed V and J ends, which lost 2 bases and 1 base, there was a span of 10 bases. In DNA, the CDR3 is TGTGCCTGGAGTTCTCAACAGGGCACAGATACGCAGTATTTT. Translated, it gives CAWSSQQGTDTQYF.

This chain connects TRBV4-1 to TRBJ2-3; TRBD2 agrees at 8 bases. Germline V gives CDR1 MGHRA, CDR2 YSYEKL. V lost 2 bases, J lost 2 bases, and 6 bases stayed unmatched. CDR3 length: 16 amino acids. The CDR3 protein is CASSQFSGGFTDTQYF. CDR3 sequence (DNA): TGCGCCAGCAGCCAATTCAGCGGGGGTTTCACAGATACGCAGTATTTT.

The chain combines TRBV30 with TRBJ2-4; TRBD1 matches 7 bases. Germline V lookup: CDR1 GTSNPN, CDR2 SVGIG (reference sequence). V was pared by 0 bases and J by 13 bases, with 9 bases of the junction left unmatched. The CDR3 spans 13 residues. Here the CDR3 reads CAWSVQGTAPQYF. DNA of the CDR3: TGTGCCTGGAGTGTACAGGGGACCGCTCCCCAGTACTTC.

The chain carries TRBV5-6 and TRBJ2-6, with D possibly matching TRBD1 (6 bases). Germline V CDR1 and CDR2: SGHDT, YYEEEE. CDR3 size: 18 residues. V dropped 5 bases and J dropped 4 bases, with 22 bases sitting between them. The CDR3 bases are TGTGCCAGCAGTCCCGGGACACTAAGCCCCCCGGGGGCCAACGTCCTGACTTTC. Protein: CASSPGTLSPPGANVLTF.

In the case of this clone: A junction end diverges from the germline sequence, so it may reflect a read error. The chain is built from TRBV7-2 and TRBJ2-7, with TRBD1 as a possible D gene (6 bases). The length of the CDR3 is 12 residues. Per the germline V gene, CDR1 is SGHTA and CDR2 is FQGNSA. Written as DNA, the CDR3 is TGTGCCAGCAGCTTAGATGGGGGCCTTGGGCACTTC. Protein product: CASSLDGGLGHF.

The chain carries TRBV5-1 and TRBJ2-6; D ambiguous. This CDR3 contains 16 residues. The germline CDR1 and CDR2 sequences are SGHRS and YFSETQ. V gave up 1 base and J gave up 0 bases, with 8 bases separating them. This CDR3 is CASSLRSISGANVLTF. The CDR3 DNA sequence: TGCGCCAGCAGCTTGCGGAGTATCTCTGGGGCCAACGTCCTGACTTTC.

The CDR3 nucleotides are TGTGCCAGCAGGGGACAGGGGAACACTGAAGCTTTCTTT. It specifies CASRGQGNTEAFF. V usage is TRBV2 and J usage is TRBJ1-1; 9 bases line up with TRBD1. J gave up 1 base and V 6 bases, and 0 bases lay outside the gene matches. CDR1 and CDR2 (germline): SNHLY, FYNNEI. The CDR3 covers 13 residues.

CDR3 sequence (DNA): TGTGCCAGCAGTTTTGAGGGAGGACCCCTCCACTTT. Its translation: CASSFEGGPLHF. The rearrangement uses TRBV28 and TRBJ1-6; no clear D gene. The V gene lost 3 bases and the J gene lost 12 bases, with 9 bases spanning the gap. Germline V gene data show CDR1 as MDHEN and CDR2 as SYDVKM. This CDR3 has 12 amino acids.

This chain uses TRBV5-4 with TRBJ2-7; 9 bases agree with TRBD1. The CDR3 is 12 residues long. Germline V CDR1 and CDR2: SGHNT, YYREEE (reference sequence). V dropped 4 bases and J dropped 12; count of bases not matched to a gene: 8. The CDR3: CASSPGDRELYF. In DNA, the CDR3 is TGTGCCAGCAGCCCGGGGGACAGGGAACTGTACTTC.

The chain couples TRBV19 to TRBJ2-3, with 13 positions matching TRBD2. In germline, CDR1 is LNHDA, CDR2 SQIVND (reference sequence). The CDR3 is made up of 18 amino acids. With V trimmed by 4 bases and J by 2 bases, 9 bases remained unmatched. The CDR3 DNA follows: TGTGCCAGTAGTACGGGACTAGCGGGGATCCGCCCCACAGATACGCAGTATTTT. It yields the protein CASSTGLAGIRPTDTQYF. Supplemented by reference TRBV19 and TRBJ2-3, the full variable domain reads DGGITQSPKYLFRKEGQNVTLSCEQNLNHDAMYWYRQDPGQGLRLIYYSQIVNDFQKGDIAEGYSVSREKKESFPLTVTSAQKNPTAFYLCASSTGLAGIRPTDTQYFGPGTRLTVL.

The rearrangement joins TRBV24-1 to TRBJ2-5; 14 positions match TRBD2. Germline trimming cut 1 base from V and 1 base from J; bases unmatched to any gene: 1. Germline CDR1 is KGHDR and CDR2 is SFDVKD. The CDR3 has 17 residues. The CDR3 DNA is TGTGCCACCAGTGATTTAGGACTAGCGGGAGGCCAAGAGACCCAGTACTTC. It encodes CATSDLGLAGGQETQYF.

The J gene is TRBJ2-2, the V gene TRBV19; possible D gene TRBD2, 5 bases. The V gene's germline CDR1 is LNHDA and CDR2 SQIVND (reference sequence). This CDR3 region has 14 residues. V was trimmed by 1 base and J by 4 bases, leaving 7 bases between them. This CDR3 reads CASSIGGSTGELFF. The CDR3, as DNA: TGTGCCAGTAGTATAGGCGGGTCCACCGGGGAGCTGTTTTTT.

V is TRBV13 and J is TRBJ2-1, with TRBD1 identical over 9 bases. This CDR3 comprises 15 residues. The V segment lost 5 bases and the J segment 5 bases; nucleotides outside the gene matches: 7. The germline V gene encodes CDR1 PRHDT and CDR2 FYEKMQ (reference sequence). The CDR3, as DNA: TGTGCCAGCAGCAAAGAGGGACAGGGTGACAATGAGCAGTTCTTC. Amino acid sequence: CASSKEGQGDNEQFF.

The chain couples TRBV9 to TRBJ2-7, with 9 bases matching TRBD2. The ends lost 0 bases at V and 2 bases at J; junction bases unmatched: 3. This CDR3 is 15 amino acids long. The V gene's germline CDR1 is SGDLS and CDR2 YYNGEE. CDR3 protein: CASSVGTSATYEQYF. For the CDR3, the DNA is TGTGCCAGCAGCGTAGGGACTAGCGCCACCTACGAGCAGTACTTC. Full variable domain (remainder filled in from reference TRBV9 and TRBJ2-7): DSGVTQTPKHLITATGQRVTLRCSPRSGDLSVYWYQQSLDQGLQFLIQYYNGEERAKGNILERFSAQQFPDLHSELNLSSLELGDSALYFCASSVGTSATYEQYFGPGTRLTVT.

This clone was detected once. The rearrangement links TRBV21-1 to TRBJ2-3; the DNA was not used to check the table's D call, TRBD1. TRBV21-1 corresponds to a pseudogene. The CDR3 spans 14 residues. The CDR3: CASSKALLTDTQYF. The CDR3 DNA follows: TGTGCCAGCAGCAAGGCCCTCCTCACAGATACGCAGTATTTT.

The V call is TRBV7-2, the J call TRBJ1-5; TRBD1 might be the D (6 bases). Germline V lookup: CDR1 SGHTA, CDR2 FQGNSA. The CDR3 covers 15 residues. Between the trimmed V and J ends, which lost 5 bases and 4 bases, there was a span of 15 bases. This chain's CDR3 is CASSLYQGYNQPQHF. The CDR3 nucleotides are TGTGCCAGCAGCCTATACCAGGGGTATAATCAGCCCCAGCATTTT.

This chain connects TRBV28 to TRBJ2-5; tentatively, D is TRBD2 (5 bases). Germline loops: CDR1 MDHEN, CDR2 SYDVKM. The germline V and J ends were trimmed by 9 bases and 0 bases, with 11 bases remaining between them. The CDR3 has 13 amino acids. DNA of the CDR3: TGTGCCAGTCCGCGGGCAGACCAAGAGACCCAGTACTTC. Encoded protein: CASPRADQETQYF.

The chain uses TRBV5-1 and TRBJ2-5; 7 nucleotides agree with TRBD1. CDR1 and CDR2 from the germline V gene are SGHRS and YFSETQ. J was trimmed by 2 bases and V by 0 bases; bases with no gene match: 1. This CDR3 has 14 amino acids. DNA of the CDR3: TGCGCCAGCAGCTTGGGGGGACAGCAAGAGACCCAGTACTTC. Amino acid sequence: CASSLGGQQETQYF.

V usage is TRBV11-2 and J usage is TRBJ2-3; D remains ambiguous. Germline CDR1 is SGHAT and CDR2 is FQNNGV. V gave up 4 bases and J gave up 6 bases, with 8 bases separating them. The CDR3 loop spans 12 amino acids. CDR3: CASSSGGDTQYF. CDR3 bases: TGTGCCAGCAGCTCCGGTGGTGATACGCAGTATTTT.

The chain has TRBV27 and TRBJ1-2; D perhaps matches TRBD1 (6 bases). The V gene's germline CDR1 is MNHEY and CDR2 SMNVEV (reference sequence). The CDR3 runs to 17 residues. V was pared by 2 bases and J by 4 bases, with 20 bases between. CDR3 DNA: TGTGCCAGCAGTTTAACCCTAGGTGGGGGCAGGATCTATGGCTACACCTTC. Translated: CASSLTLGGGRIYGYTF.

The J gene is TRBJ1-1, the V gene TRBV12-3 or TRBV12-4, with 8 bases identical to TRBD1. Trimming at V came to 4 bases and at J to 14 bases, leaving 6 bases not matched to a gene. The CDR3 is made up of 11 amino acids. The CDR3 DNA is TGTGCCAGCAGTTCCCCCGGGACAGGATTCTTT. Translation gives CASSSPGTGFF.

The chain joins TRBV5-1 to TRBJ1-1; the D gene is possibly TRBD1 (5 bases). This CDR3 region has 16 residues. The ends were cut back, 3 bases at V and 0 bases at J, with 15 bases in the middle. In germline, CDR1 is SGHRS, CDR2 YFSETQ. DNA for the CDR3: TGCGCCAGCAGCTCCGGGGGTAGTAAGCTGAACACTGAAGCTTTCTTT. Its translation: CASSSGGSKLNTEAFF.

This clone has a handful of counts. V and J are TRBV13 and TRBJ1-1; 7 bases match TRBD1. V trimming: 2 bases; J trimming: 5 bases; junction bases outside the gene matches: 8. The germline CDR1 and CDR2 sequences are PRHDT and FYEKMQ (reference sequence). The CDR3 is made up of 15 amino acids. Here the CDR3 reads CASSLRGPQGTEAFF. The CDR3 region has the DNA TGTGCCAGCAGCTTAAGGGGGCCCCAGGGGACTGAAGCTTTCTTT.